Below, 29 T cell receptor beta chains from the same sample are listed, as sequenced in a study of cytomegalovirus exposure and HLA in healthy donors. PCR amplification relied on 60 Vbeta primers (plus 13 Jbeta primers). Sequenced by immunoSEQ multiplex PCR; TCRdb stores in-frame clones only, minus some. The repertoire holds over 80,000 clones, with around 81% as singletons. The specimen sequenced was PBMCs. The receptors derive from a middle-aged man in good health and CMV-seropositive.

The rearrangement joins TRBV7-3 to TRBJ2-2, with 12 bases matching TRBD2. There are 16 residues in the CDR3. Germline assignment: CDR1 SGHTA and CDR2 FQGTGA. With 3 bases clipped from V and 5 bases from J, the junction kept 4 bases outside the gene matches. CDR3 in DNA: TGTGCCAGCAGCTTTGGACTAGCGGGGATAACCGGGGAGCTGTTTTTT. Amino acid sequence: CASSFGLAGITGELFF.

The V and J genes are TRBV6-1 and TRBJ1-5; 8 bases are shared with TRBD1. Germline lookup yields CDR1 MNHNS and CDR2 SASEGT. After removal of 0 bases from V and 3 bases from J, the junction contained 7 bases not matched to a gene. The CDR3 extends over 17 amino acids. CDR3 nucleotide sequence: TGTGCCAGCAGTGAAGCGAGCGGGACAGGATTCAATCAGCCCCAGCATTTT. It translates to CASSEASGTGFNQPQHF.

The DNA for the CDR3 is TGTGCCATCAGTGCCACAGCGAACACCGGGGAGCTGTTTTTT. It codes for CAISATANTGELFF. This chain uses TRBV10-3 with TRBJ2-2; no clear D. CDR1 and CDR2 (germline): ENHRY, SYGVKD. The CDR3 runs to 14 residues. The V gene lost 4 bases and the J gene lost 0 bases, with 6 bases spanning the gap.

The gene calls are TRBV11-2 and TRBJ1-2, with TRBD1 matching 12 bases. The length of the CDR3 is 17 residues. Germline CDR1 reads SGHAT; CDR2 reads FQNNGV. Trimming at V came to 5 bases and at J to 4 bases, leaving 11 bases not matched to a gene. CDR3 coding DNA: TGTGCCAGCAGCATCGGGGGGACAGGGGGCATAGTCTATGGCTACACCTTC. Encoded protein: CASSIGGTGGIVYGYTF. The variable domain in full, with the rest retrieved from reference TRBV11-2 and TRBJ1-2, is EAGVAQSPRYKIIEKRQSVAFWCNPISGHATLYWYQQILGQGPKLLIQFQNNGVVDDSQLPKDRFSAERLKGVDSTLKIQPAKLEDSAVYLCASSIGGTGGIVYGYTFGSGTRLTVV.

This clone was seen a few times. V and J are TRBV9 and TRBJ1-2; D is unclear. Trimming took off 5 bases at V and 4 bases at J, with 12 bases between the two ends. This CDR3 contains 13 residues. Germline V gives CDR1 SGDLS, CDR2 YYNGEE. This chain's CDR3 is CASSVGRGYGYTF. The CDR3 DNA sequence: TGTGCCAGCAGTGTTGGTCGGGGCTATGGCTACACCTTC.

V and J are TRBV9 and TRBJ1-1, with D unresolved. V shed 0 bases and J shed 4 bases, with 16 bases lying between them. CDR3 length equals 16 residues. The V gene's germline CDR1 is SGDLS and CDR2 YYNGEE. The CDR3 nucleotides read TGTGCCAGCAGCGTAGTTCGACCTGGGAGGGCCACTGAAGCTTTCTTT. Residues: CASSVVRPGRATEAFF.

The V and J genes are TRBV2 and TRBJ2-5; D unclear. CDR1 is SNHLY and CDR2 is FYNNEI in the germline V gene. Trimming stripped 4 bases from V and 2 bases from J, with 5 bases between. This CDR3 contains 12 residues. DNA of the CDR3: TGTGCCAGCAGTGTCCAACAAGAGACCCAGTACTTC. Its protein is CASSVQQETQYF.

The chain has TRBV5-1 and TRBJ2-5; 9 bases map to TRBD1. CDR3 length equals 14 residues. The junction had 4 bases not matched to a gene; V was cut back by 3 bases and J by 4 bases. The germline gives CDR1 SGHRS, CDR2 YFSETQ. CDR3 in amino acids: CASSSSTGGETQYF. The CDR3 DNA is TGCGCCAGCAGCTCGTCGACAGGGGGAGAGACCCAGTACTTC. Full variable domain (missing parts from reference TRBV5-1 and TRBJ2-5): KAGVTQTPRYLIKTRGQQVTLSCSPISGHRSVSWYQQTPGQGLQFLFEYFSETQRNKGNFPGRFSGRQFSNSRSEMNVSTLELGDSALYLCASSSSTGGETQYFGPGTRLLVL.

This clone has just one count. The chain couples TRBV11-1 to TRBJ1-2; possibly TRBD1 for D (6 bases). Deletions cut 2 bases from V and 5 bases from J, with 15 bases between. CDR1 is SGHAT, CDR2 FQDESV, per germline (reference sequence). This CDR3 contains 15 residues. In nucleotides, the CDR3 is TGTGCCAGCAGCTTACTCAGTGGAAGGGGGTATGGCTACACCTTC. It specifies CASSLLSGRGYGYTF.

As concerns this clone: At one of its ends the junction is not consistent with the germline gene, which may arise from a read error. The chain links TRBV5-1 to TRBJ2-1; D is uncertain. The germline V gene has CDR1 SGHRS and CDR2 YFSETQ. The CDR3 spans 14 residues. CDR3: CASGLVPSSHEQFF. The CDR3 coding sequence is TGCGCCAGCGGCTTGGTGCCTAGTTCTCATGAGCAGTTCTTC.

The chain employs TRBV19 and TRBJ2-6, with 7 bases identical to TRBD1. Looked up from germline, CDR1 is LNHDA and CDR2 is SQIVND (reference sequence). This CDR3 has 13 amino acids. Trimming took 9 bases from V and 7 from J; bases not matched to a gene: 6. The CDR3 nucleotides read TGTGCCAGGCCACAGGGGTTAGCCAACGTCCTGACTTTC. This codes for CARPQGLANVLTF.

J is TRBJ2-1 and V is TRBV9, with 9 bases fitting TRBD2. Per germline, CDR1 SGDLS and CDR2 YYNGEE. The ends lost 3 bases at V and 5 bases at J; junction bases unmatched: 6. This CDR3 has 15 residues. The CDR3 bases are TGTGCCAGCAGCGCCGCTAGCGGGGTTAACAATGAGCAGTTCTTC. Translation: CASSAASGVNNEQFF.

The chain combines TRBV18 with TRBJ2-7, with 10 positions matching TRBD2. The CDR3 has 17 residues. CDR1 is KGHSH and CDR2 is LQKENI in the germline V gene. V lost 3 bases, J lost 9 bases, and 17 bases stayed unmatched. In nucleotides, the CDR3 is TGTGCCAGCTCACCTTCGGGACTAGCGTTGAGGGGCTCGGGGCAGTACTTC. It encodes CASSPSGLALRGSGQYF.

This rearrangement joins TRBV19 to TRBJ1-3; D gene unclear. Trimming took 5 bases from V and 0 from J, leaving 8 bases between them. Germline values: CDR1 LNHDA, CDR2 SQIVND (reference sequence). There are 14 residues in the CDR3. CDR3 residues: CASSPVLSGNTIYF. CDR3 nucleotides: TGTGCCAGTAGTCCCGTCCTCTCTGGAAACACCATATATTTT. Looking up the rest from reference TRBV19 and TRBJ1-3 gives the full variable domain: DGGITQSPKYLFRKEGQNVTLSCEQNLNHDAMYWYRQDPGQGLRLIYYSQIVNDFQKGDIAEGYSVSREKKESFPLTVTSAQKNPTAFYLCASSPVLSGNTIYFGEGSWLTVV.

The chain couples TRBV6-1 to TRBJ2-7; 7 bases are a match to TRBD2. V shed 2 bases and J 6 bases; nucleotides not matched to a gene: 4. This CDR3 region has 13 residues. In germline, CDR1 is MNHNS, CDR2 SASEGT. CDR3 DNA: TGTGCCAGCAGTGAACTTCGGGGGGTCGAGCAGTACTTC. Its protein is CASSELRGVEQYF.

The rearrangement joins TRBV19 to TRBJ2-2; 11 bases line up with TRBD1. Losses at the gene ends were 8 bases for V and 7 bases for J; bases not matched to a gene: 6. The CDR3 runs to 14 residues. CDR1 is LNHDA and CDR2 is SQIVND in the germline V gene (reference sequence). The DNA of the CDR3 is TGTGCCAGTGGGAGGACAGGGGGCATCGGGGAGCTGTTTTTT. Translated: CASGRTGGIGELFF.

V and J are TRBV19 and TRBJ2-3; 7 bases align to TRBD2. Looked up from germline, CDR1 is LNHDA and CDR2 is SQIVND (reference sequence). V gave up 8 bases and J gave up 3 bases; unmatched junction bases: 14. This CDR3 has 16 residues. The CDR3 is CASARRGGSRTDTQYF. Here the CDR3 DNA reads TGTGCCAGTGCCCGACGGGGCGGGAGTCGGACAGATACGCAGTATTTT.

Comment on this clone: Other DNA sequences of this sample code for an identical CDR3. This chain links TRBV11-2 with TRBJ2-7, with a possible D match to TRBD2 (5 bases). The CDR3 loop spans 13 amino acids. Trimming shortened V by 0 bases and J by 4 bases, and 7 bases separated the two germline ends. Germline V gives CDR1 SGHAT, CDR2 FQNNGV. CDR3 loop: CASSLDPGYEQYF. The CDR3 nucleotides read TGTGCCAGCAGCTTAGATCCGGGGTACGAGCAGTACTTC.

The chain carries TRBV11-2 and TRBJ2-3; possible D gene TRBD2, 5 bases. Germline CDR1 reads SGHAT; CDR2 reads FQNNGV. This CDR3 is built from 14 residues. The V gene lost 4 bases and the J gene lost 7 bases, with 15 bases spanning the gap. The CDR3 DNA reads as TGTGCCAGCAGCTACACCCGACCGGGAAATACGCAGTATTTT. Protein: CASSYTRPGNTQYF. The whole variable domain, filled in from reference TRBV11-2 and TRBJ2-3, reads EAGVAQSPRYKIIEKRQSVAFWCNPISGHATLYWYQQILGQGPKLLIQFQNNGVVDDSQLPKDRFSAERLKGVDSTLKIQPAKLEDSAVYLCASSYTRPGNTQYFGPGTRLTVL.

This rearrangement joins TRBV27 to TRBJ2-7; D is possibly TRBD1 (6 bases). There are 15 residues in the CDR3. The V gene lost 6 bases and the J gene lost 4 bases, with 19 bases spanning the gap. CDR1 is MNHEY, CDR2 SMNVEV, per germline (reference sequence). DNA of the CDR3: TGTGCCAGCAGCCCTACAGGGAAAGGGTCATACGAGCAGTACTTC. Translating it yields CASSPTGKGSYEQYF.

The CDR3 loop reads CASSPGTGKSEQYF. For the CDR3, the DNA is TGCGCCAGCAGCCCAGGGACAGGGAAGAGCGAGCAGTACTTC. This sequence joins TRBV5-1 and TRBJ2-7, with 9 bases aligning to TRBD1. The length of the CDR3 is 14 residues. J gave up 6 bases and V 4 bases, and 8 bases lay outside the gene matches. Germline assignment: CDR1 SGHRS and CDR2 YFSETQ.

The chain carries TRBV15 and TRBJ2-6, with 7 bases that match TRBD2. The CDR3 has 16 amino acids. Germline CDR1 reads LNHNV; CDR2 reads YYDKDF (reference sequence). With V trimmed by 11 bases and J by 0 bases, 10 bases remained unmatched. CDR3 amino acids: CASARDYGSGANVLTF. CDR3 bases: TGTGCCTCAGCGAGGGACTACGGCTCTGGGGCCAACGTCCTGACTTTC.

The J gene is TRBJ2-5, the V gene TRBV5-1; possible D gene TRBD2, 6 bases. Trimming cost V 4 bases and J 5 bases, with 15 bases left between them. The CDR3 has 14 amino acids. Germline V lookup: CDR1 SGHRS, CDR2 YFSETQ. CDR3 residues: CASSAAEGGETQYF. The CDR3 nucleotides are TGCGCCAGCAGCGCCGCGGAGGGCGGTGAGACCCAGTACTTC. Supplemented by reference TRBV5-1 and TRBJ2-5, the full variable domain reads KAGVTQTPRYLIKTRGQQVTLSCSPISGHRSVSWYQQTPGQGLQFLFEYFSETQRNKGNFPGRFSGRQFSNSRSEMNVSTLELGDSALYLCASSAAEGGETQYFGPGTRLLVL.

This chain connects TRBV30 to TRBJ1-4; weak D call: TRBD1 (5 bases). The CDR3 is 12 amino acids. Germline assignment: CDR1 GTSNPN and CDR2 SVGIG (reference sequence). V gave up 1 base and J gave up 7 bases, with 7 bases separating them. Here the CDR3 reads CAWSGGGEKLFF. The CDR3, as DNA: TGTGCCTGGAGTGGGGGCGGTGAAAAACTGTTTTTT.

This sequence joins TRBV10-3 and TRBJ2-5; 11 nucleotides match TRBD2. The CDR3 contains 14 residues. Germline loops: CDR1 ENHRY, CDR2 SYGVKD. Trimming took 7 bases from V and 6 from J; bases not matched to a gene: 7. The CDR3 reads CAIKRTSGHQTQYF. CDR3 nucleotide sequence: TGTGCCATCAAGAGGACTAGCGGGCACCAGACCCAGTACTTC.

V usage is TRBV28 and J usage is TRBJ2-3; 10 bases match TRBD2. CDR1 and CDR2 (germline): MDHEN, SYDVKM. V shed 2 bases and J 1 base; nucleotides not matched to a gene: 3. The CDR3 sequence is 16 residues long. The CDR3 DNA reads as TGTGCCAGCAGTTTACCTAGCGGGAGAGGCACAGATACGCAGTATTTT. Translated: CASSLPSGRGTDTQYF. Filled out from reference TRBV28 and TRBJ2-3, the complete variable domain reads DVKVTQSSRYLVKRTGEKVFLECVQDMDHENMFWYRQDPGLGLRLIYFSYDVKMKEKGDIPEGYSVSREKKERFSLILESASTNQTSMYLCASSLPSGRGTDTQYFGPGTRLTVL.

The chain is built from TRBV5-1 and TRBJ1-1; 7 bases align to TRBD1. Unmatched junction bases numbered 6, after V lost 4 bases and J lost 3 bases. This CDR3 spans 14 amino acids. Per germline, CDR1 SGHRS and CDR2 YFSETQ. The CDR3 DNA is TGCGCCAGCAGCCTGGGACAGAAATACACTGAAGCTTTCTTT. The encoded protein is CASSLGQKYTEAFF.

The chain joins TRBV9 to TRBJ1-1, with 7 nucleotides matching TRBD1. The CDR3 length is 14 residues. Germline trimming cut 4 bases from V and 1 base from J; bases unmatched to any gene: 4. The V gene's germline CDR1 is SGDLS and CDR2 YYNGEE. CDR3 amino acids: CASSPRTGNTEAFF. The CDR3 DNA reads TGTGCCAGCAGCCCCCGGACAGGGAACACTGAAGCTTTCTTT.

This clone was picked up one time. The chain recombines TRBV28 with TRBJ1-1; 10 bases line up with TRBD1. V was clipped by 6 bases and J by 4 bases; unmatched bases: 5. Germline V gene data show CDR1 as MDHEN and CDR2 as SYDVKM. This CDR3 comprises 14 residues. CDR3 sequence reads: CASRRTGGPTEAFF. DNA of the CDR3: TGTGCCAGCAGACGGACAGGGGGGCCCACTGAAGCTTTCTTT.